Shown below are 24 T cell receptor beta chains from a single sample sequenced in a study of cytomegalovirus exposure and HLA in healthy donors. TCRdb's copy holds only in-frame clones and misses some; the assay was immunoSEQ multiplex PCR. The data hold about 240,000 clones, with just under 90% observed a single time. Sequencing was performed on PBMCs. The receptors were sampled from a man aged 18 to 35 in good health and CMV-seronegative.

V is TRBV6-5 and J is TRBJ2-2; D possibly corresponds to TRBD2 (5 bases). Trimming removed 4 bases from V and 6 bases from J, with 15 bases in between. The V gene's germline CDR1 is MNHEY and CDR2 SVGAGI. The CDR3 spans 15 residues. Here the CDR3 reads CASSSKVRGSGELFF. The DNA for the CDR3 is TGTGCCAGCAGTTCTAAGGTCAGAGGGTCCGGGGAGCTGTTTTTT.

The chain recombines TRBV5-1 with TRBJ1-5; weak D call: TRBD1 (5 bases). The V gene's germline CDR1 is SGHRS and CDR2 YFSETQ. The CDR3 totals 14 residues. With 0 bases removed from V and 4 bases from J, the gap between germline ends came to 8 bases. CDR3 in DNA: TGCGCCAGCAGCTTGGGACAGCCAAATCAGCCCCAGCATTTT. Protein sequence: CASSLGQPNQPQHF.

The chain uses TRBV5-6 and TRBJ2-7, with TRBD2 matching 10 bases. Losses at the gene ends were 4 bases for V and 9 bases for J; bases not matched to a gene: 16. The CDR3 covers 16 residues. Germline CDR1 SGHDT, CDR2 YYEEEE. CDR3 DNA: TGTGCCAGCAGCCCCTCTTCTAGCGGGAGAAAGGGGGCGCAGTACTTC. Its protein is CASSPSSSGRKGAQYF.

This clone was counted only a few times. CDR3 nucleotides: TGTGCCAGCAGTTTTGGAGGCGCTGAAGCTTTCTTT. Translated: CASSFGGAEAFF. The V and J genes are TRBV27 and TRBJ1-1; no clear D. This CDR3 is built from 12 residues. The V gene lost 3 bases and the J gene lost 6 bases, with 8 bases spanning the gap. CDR1 and CDR2 (germline): MNHEY, SMNVEV (reference sequence).

The V and J genes are TRBV20-1 and TRBJ2-3; a possible D gene is TRBD1 (5 bases). V dropped 4 bases and J dropped 4 bases, with 6 bases sitting between them. The CDR3 is 11 amino acids. Germline V gene sequence: CDR1 DFQATT, CDR2 SNEGSKA (reference sequence). The CDR3: CSAKGADTQYF. CDR3 bases: TGCAGTGCTAAAGGGGCAGATACGCAGTATTTT.

The chain is built from TRBV30 and TRBJ1-2; 8 bases agree with TRBD1. After removal of 3 bases from V and 4 bases from J, the junction contained 4 bases not matched to a gene. CDR1 is GTSNPN, CDR2 SVGIG, per germline (reference sequence). The CDR3 runs 13 residues. CDR3 nucleotides: TGTGCCTGGAGCGGAGGGACAGGCTATGGCTACACCTTC. It encodes CAWSGGTGYGYTF.

V is TRBV18 and J is TRBJ1-1; D remains ambiguous. Germline CDR1 reads KGHSH; CDR2 reads LQKENI. The CDR3 is 13 residues long. The V and J ends lost 5 bases and 0 bases respectively, with 7 bases between them. DNA for the CDR3: TGTGCCAGCTCAGGGCCCTTGAACACTGAAGCTTTCTTT. Its translation is CASSGPLNTEAFF.

The chain joins TRBV5-6 to TRBJ2-3, with TRBD2 matching 7 bases. Germline V lookup: CDR1 SGHDT, CDR2 YYEEEE. Trimming cost V 3 bases and J 2 bases; bases outside gene matches: 12. The CDR3 runs to 17 residues. The CDR3 reads CASSWGLAGVNTDTQYF. The DNA for the CDR3 is TGTGCCAGCAGCTGGGGACTCGCGGGGGTGAACACAGATACGCAGTATTTT.

This clone showed up just once. V is TRBV7-2 and J is TRBJ2-6; D call uncertain. V was cut by 5 bases and J by 0 bases, with 5 bases left in between. This CDR3 has 14 residues. Germline values: CDR1 SGHTA, CDR2 FQGNSA. CDR3 sequence (DNA): TGTGCCAGCAGCCCCAGCTCTGGGGCCAACGTCCTGACTTTC. Residues: CASSPSSGANVLTF.

CDR3 sequence: CASRETGDMGDTEAFF. The CDR3 coding sequence is TGTGCCAGCAGGGAGACAGGGGATATGGGCGACACTGAAGCTTTCTTT. V usage is TRBV27 and J usage is TRBJ1-1, with TRBD1 matching over 8 bases. The germline V gene encodes CDR1 MNHEY and CDR2 SMNVEV (reference sequence). V was clipped by 6 bases and J by 3 bases; unmatched bases: 12. The CDR3 runs 16 residues.

This clone was observed a handful of times. This chain uses TRBV27 with TRBJ2-7, with D unresolved. The V end was cut by 4 bases, the J end by 4 bases, with 17 bases between. Looked up from germline, CDR1 is MNHEY and CDR2 is SMNVEV (reference sequence). The CDR3 consists of 15 residues. CDR3: CASSSILVDLYEQYF. The CDR3 bases are TGTGCCAGCAGTTCCATCCTAGTCGATTTGTACGAGCAGTACTTC.

The chain is built from TRBV7-2 and TRBJ2-3; 7 bases line up with TRBD2. V lost 5 bases and J lost 1; bases outside the gene matches: 6. The germline CDR1 and CDR2 sequences are SGHTA and FQGNSA. CDR3 length: 15 amino acids. CDR3 nucleotides: TGTGCCAGCAGCAGCGGGACTCCCCGCACAGATACGCAGTATTTT. Translated, it gives CASSSGTPRTDTQYF.

In this sample, this clone turned up a few times. The rearrangement uses TRBV28 and TRBJ1-5; no clear D gene. This CDR3 region has 14 residues. The V end lost 7 bases, the J end lost 6 bases, and 16 bases lay between the germline ends. Germline CDR1 and CDR2: MDHEN and SYDVKM. The CDR3, as DNA: TGTGCCAGCATCCCCTCTAGAGGACTTCAGCCCCAGCATTTT. It codes for CASIPSRGLQPQHF.

This clone was recorded once. The gene calls are TRBV11-3 and TRBJ1-1; 9 bases are a match to TRBD1. The V segment lost 4 bases and the J segment 6 bases; nucleotides outside the gene matches: 12. The CDR3 is made up of 16 amino acids. Germline V gives CDR1 SGHNT, CDR2 YENEEA. The CDR3 sequence is CASSSTTGGIMAEAFF. The CDR3 nucleotides read TGTGCCAGCAGCTCCACTACAGGGGGCATAATGGCTGAAGCTTTCTTT.

The V gene is TRBV28, the J gene TRBJ1-5; 8 bases agree with TRBD1. The germline V gene encodes CDR1 MDHEN and CDR2 SYDVKM. Unmatched junction bases numbered 6, after V lost 4 bases and J lost 7 bases. The length of the CDR3 is 14 residues. The DNA for the CDR3 is TGTGCCAGCAGTTCCAGGACAGGGAAACAGCCCCAGCATTTT. Translation gives CASSSRTGKQPQHF.

The V and J genes are TRBV29-1 and TRBJ2-2, with D unclear. The CDR3 contains 12 residues. The germline V and J ends were trimmed by 2 bases and 3 bases, with 4 bases remaining between them. The V gene's germline CDR1 is SQVTM and CDR2 ANQGSEA. The CDR3 loop reads CSVERDTGELFF. DNA of the CDR3: TGCAGCGTTGAACGGGACACCGGGGAGCTGTTTTTT.

This rearrangement joins TRBV4-1 to TRBJ2-7, with TRBD2 matching 10 bases. Trimming at V came to 0 bases and at J to 4 bases, leaving 12 bases not matched to a gene. Per germline, CDR1 MGHRA and CDR2 YSYEKL. The CDR3 covers 18 residues. CDR3 region: CASSQEGTSASNGYEQYF. For the CDR3, the DNA is TGCGCCAGCAGCCAAGAAGGGACTAGCGCCTCAAATGGGTACGAGCAGTACTTC.

The chain recombines TRBV9 with TRBJ2-2; possibly TRBD1 for D (6 bases). Germline V gene data show CDR1 as SGDLS and CDR2 as YYNGEE. With 4 bases removed from V and 5 bases from J, the gap between germline ends came to 9 bases. This CDR3 comprises 13 residues. The CDR3 here is CASSQGQTGELFF. CDR3 in DNA: TGTGCCAGCAGCCAAGGACAGACCGGGGAGCTGTTTTTT.

This chain joins TRBV6-4 and TRBJ2-1; TRBD1 agrees at 10 bases. Germline CDR1 MRHNA, CDR2 SNTAGT. V trimming: 8 bases; J trimming: 9 bases; junction bases outside the gene matches: 10. The CDR3 runs 14 residues. DNA for the CDR3: TGTGCCAGCGGGGGGACAGGGGAAGGGAGTGAGCAGTTCTTC. It yields the protein CASGGTGEGSEQFF.

The chain is built from TRBV6-5 and TRBJ1-1; D remains unclear. V gave up 4 bases and J gave up 1 base, with 7 bases separating them. The CDR3 is made up of 13 amino acids. CDR1 MNHEY and CDR2 SVGAGI come from the germline V gene. The CDR3 sequence: CASSLAQNTEAFF. DNA for the CDR3: TGTGCCAGCAGTTTAGCCCAGAACACTGAAGCTTTCTTT.

V is TRBV2 and J is TRBJ1-6; D gene unclear. The germline CDR1 and CDR2 sequences are SNHLY and FYNNEI. The CDR3 totals 15 residues. V was shortened by 8 bases and J by 0 bases, with 11 bases between the two germline ends. This chain's CDR3 is CASGRSSSYNSPLHF. The CDR3 DNA sequence: TGTGCCAGCGGCCGATCAAGCTCCTATAATTCACCCCTCCACTTT.

The chain recombines TRBV11-2 with TRBJ1-2, with a tentative D call TRBD1 (6 bases). Trimming removed 4 bases at V and 6 bases at J, with 18 bases between. The CDR3 totals 15 residues. Germline loops: CDR1 SGHAT, CDR2 FQNNGV. DNA of the CDR3: TGTGCCAGCAGCTCTCTTAAGGGACACTCCAATGGCTACACCTTC. Amino acid sequence: CASSSLKGHSNGYTF. Variable domain in full (rest from reference TRBV11-2 and TRBJ1-2): EAGVAQSPRYKIIEKRQSVAFWCNPISGHATLYWYQQILGQGPKLLIQFQNNGVVDDSQLPKDRFSAERLKGVDSTLKIQPAKLEDSAVYLCASSSLKGHSNGYTFGSGTRLTVV.

The gene calls are TRBV6-1 and TRBJ2-2, with 8 bases matching TRBD1. From germline, CDR1 is MNHNS and CDR2 SASEGT. The CDR3 length is 16 residues. V was clipped by 2 bases and J by 4 bases; unmatched bases: 6. This CDR3 is CASSERQGATTGELFF. CDR3 DNA: TGTGCCAGCAGTGAACGGCAGGGGGCTACCACCGGGGAGCTGTTTTTT.

This clone has a single count. The CDR3 DNA reads as TGTGCCAGCAGTTACTCGGGGCACCGTCGAAATGAAAAACTGTTTTTT. Translating gives CASSYSGHRRNEKLFF. V gene TRBV6-5 combines with J gene TRBJ1-4; D is possibly TRBD1 (5 bases). V lost 0 bases to trimming and J lost 5 bases, with 13 bases between them. The V gene's germline CDR1 is MNHEY and CDR2 SVGAGI. The CDR3 consists of 16 residues.